This T cell receptor (beta chain) derives from a study of blood T cell repertoires in COVID-19. Overall study context: The samples span acute and convalescent COVID-19 from the United States, Italy and Spain. Sample material is recorded as cDNA or gDNA derived from T cells, B-cell-depleted T cells, or PBMCs.

Trimming removed 5 bases from V and 3 bases from J; junction bases left unmatched: 9. The CDR3 spans 16 residues. Germline V lookup: CDR1 LNHDA, CDR2 SQIVND (reference sequence). Source study methods: The authors estimated nucleated cell counts from reference gene primer amplification. Repertoires were generated with immunoSEQ multiplex PCR, while TCRdb's copy carries only in-frame clones and drops some. V, J and clone size reflect that table, while D and trimming were determined from the DNA. Of roughly 230,000 clones detected, around 83% appear once; the ten largest clones hold less than 7.5%. Source material: peripheral blood. V is TRBV19 and J is TRBJ1-5; TRBD1 matches 8 bases. The TCR comes from a woman between 45 and 65 years old with acute or convalescent COVID-19. The CDR3 DNA reads as TGTGCCAGTAGTTCCAAGACAGGGGAGCTCAATCAGCCCCAGCATTTT. Its protein is CASSSKTGELNQPQHF.